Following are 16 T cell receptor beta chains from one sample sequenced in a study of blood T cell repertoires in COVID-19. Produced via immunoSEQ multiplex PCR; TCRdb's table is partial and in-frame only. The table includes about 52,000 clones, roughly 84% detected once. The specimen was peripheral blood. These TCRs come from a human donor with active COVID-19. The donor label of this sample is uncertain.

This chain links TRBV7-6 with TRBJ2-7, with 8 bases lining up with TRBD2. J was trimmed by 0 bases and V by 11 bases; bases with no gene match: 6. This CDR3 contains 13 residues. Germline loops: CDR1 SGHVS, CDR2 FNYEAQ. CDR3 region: CAAGGPRSYEQYF. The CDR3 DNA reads TGTGCCGCGGGGGGTCCCCGCTCCTACGAGCAGTACTTC.

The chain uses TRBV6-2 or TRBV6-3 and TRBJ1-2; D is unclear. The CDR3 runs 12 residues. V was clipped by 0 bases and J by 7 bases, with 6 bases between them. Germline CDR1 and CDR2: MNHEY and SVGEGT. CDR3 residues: CASSYSNGGYTF. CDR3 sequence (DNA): TGTGCCAGCAGTTACTCAAACGGTGGCTACACCTTC.

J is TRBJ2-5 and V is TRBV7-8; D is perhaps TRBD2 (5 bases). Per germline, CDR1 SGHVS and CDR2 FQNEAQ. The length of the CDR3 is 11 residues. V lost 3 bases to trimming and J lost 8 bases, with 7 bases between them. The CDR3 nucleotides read TGTGCCAGCAGCTTCACGGGAACCCAGTACTTC. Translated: CASSFTGTQYF.

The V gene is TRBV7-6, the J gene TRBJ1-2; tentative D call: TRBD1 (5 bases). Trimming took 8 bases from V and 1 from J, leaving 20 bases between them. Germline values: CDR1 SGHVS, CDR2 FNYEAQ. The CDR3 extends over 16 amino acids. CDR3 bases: TGTGCCAGCCGCATCCAGCAGGGATTGGATAACTATGGCTACACCTTC. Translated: CASRIQQGLDNYGYTF. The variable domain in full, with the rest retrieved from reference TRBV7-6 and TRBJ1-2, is GAGVSQSPRYKVTKRGQDVALRCDPISGHVSLYWYRQALGQGPEFLTYFNYEAQQDKSGLPNDRFSAERPEGSISTLTIQRTEQRDSAMYRCASRIQQGLDNYGYTFGSGTRLTVV.

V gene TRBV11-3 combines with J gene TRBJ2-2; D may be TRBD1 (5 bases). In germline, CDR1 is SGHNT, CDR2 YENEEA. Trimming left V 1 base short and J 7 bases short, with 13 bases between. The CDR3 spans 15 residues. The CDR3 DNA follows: TGTGCCAGCAGCTTAGGGGGCAGGGCTGACGGGGAGCTGTTTTTT. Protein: CASSLGGRADGELFF.

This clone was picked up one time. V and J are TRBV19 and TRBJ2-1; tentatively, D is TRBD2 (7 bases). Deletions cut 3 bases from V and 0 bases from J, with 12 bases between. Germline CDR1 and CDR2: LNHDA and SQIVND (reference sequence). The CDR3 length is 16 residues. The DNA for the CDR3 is TGTGCCAGTAGTATTGAGGCGGGGGCCTCCTACAATGAGCAGTTCTTC. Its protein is CASSIEAGASYNEQFF.

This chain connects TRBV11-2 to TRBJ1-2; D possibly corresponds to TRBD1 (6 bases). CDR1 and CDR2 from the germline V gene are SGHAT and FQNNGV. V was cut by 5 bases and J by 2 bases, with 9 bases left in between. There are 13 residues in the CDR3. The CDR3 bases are TGTGCCAGCAGCCTCGGGACAAACTATGGCTACACCTTC. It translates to CASSLGTNYGYTF.

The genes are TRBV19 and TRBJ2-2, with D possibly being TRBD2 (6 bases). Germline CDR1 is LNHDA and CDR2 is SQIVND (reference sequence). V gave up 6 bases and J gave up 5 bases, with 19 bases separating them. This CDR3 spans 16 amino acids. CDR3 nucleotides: TGTGCCAGTAGCCCCCTTCGGGAGTACGGGACCGGGGAGCTGTTTTTT. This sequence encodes CASSPLREYGTGELFF.

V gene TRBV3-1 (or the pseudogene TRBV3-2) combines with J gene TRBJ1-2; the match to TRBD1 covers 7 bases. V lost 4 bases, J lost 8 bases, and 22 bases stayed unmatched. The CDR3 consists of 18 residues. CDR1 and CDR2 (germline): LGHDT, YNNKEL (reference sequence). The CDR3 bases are TGTGCCAGCAGCCCGGGGGCGGAGGGGGCGATAGTTGCGGGAGGCTACACCTTC. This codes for CASSPGAEGAIVAGGYTF.

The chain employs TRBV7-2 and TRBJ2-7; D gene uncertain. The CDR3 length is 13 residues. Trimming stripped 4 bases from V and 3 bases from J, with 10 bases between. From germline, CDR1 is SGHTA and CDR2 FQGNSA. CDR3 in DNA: TGTGCCAGCAGCTCAGCCAGGTTCTACGAGCAGTACTTC. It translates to CASSSARFYEQYF.

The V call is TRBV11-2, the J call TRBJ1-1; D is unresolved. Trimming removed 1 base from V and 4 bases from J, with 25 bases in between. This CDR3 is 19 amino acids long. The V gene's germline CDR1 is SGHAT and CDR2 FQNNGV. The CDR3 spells CASSLGVIREWIGVTEAFF. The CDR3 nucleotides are TGTGCCAGCAGCTTAGGGGTTATTCGAGAGTGGATCGGGGTCACTGAAGCTTTCTTT.

DNA for the CDR3: TGTGCCAGCGGTCTTTGGGGGCGGGTCACCGGGGAGCTGTTTTTT. Its translation is CASGLWGRVTGELFF. This sequence joins TRBV5-6 and TRBJ2-2; D may be TRBD1 (6 bases). V was shortened by 7 bases and J by 4 bases, with 17 bases between the two germline ends. From germline, CDR1 is SGHDT and CDR2 YYEEEE. The CDR3 has 15 residues.

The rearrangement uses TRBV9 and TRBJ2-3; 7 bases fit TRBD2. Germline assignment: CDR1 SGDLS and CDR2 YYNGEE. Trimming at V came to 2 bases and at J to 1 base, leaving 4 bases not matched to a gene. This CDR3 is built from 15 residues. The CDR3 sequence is CASSVFGGGTDTQYF. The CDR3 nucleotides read TGTGCCAGCAGCGTCTTTGGGGGGGGCACAGATACGCAGTATTTT.

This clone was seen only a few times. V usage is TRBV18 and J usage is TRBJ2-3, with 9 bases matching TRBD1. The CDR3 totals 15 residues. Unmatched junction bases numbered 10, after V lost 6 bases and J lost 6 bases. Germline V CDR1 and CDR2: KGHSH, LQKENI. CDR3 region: CASSPTGGWSDTQYF. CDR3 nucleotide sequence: TGTGCCAGCTCGCCTACAGGGGGCTGGAGTGATACGCAGTATTTT.

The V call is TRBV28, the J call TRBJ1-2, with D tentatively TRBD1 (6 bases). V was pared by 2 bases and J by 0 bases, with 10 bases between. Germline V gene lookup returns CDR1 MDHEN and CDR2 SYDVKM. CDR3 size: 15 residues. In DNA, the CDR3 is TGTGCCAGCAGTTTAAGGTCAGGGGCTAACTATGGCTACACCTTC. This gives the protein CASSLRSGANYGYTF.

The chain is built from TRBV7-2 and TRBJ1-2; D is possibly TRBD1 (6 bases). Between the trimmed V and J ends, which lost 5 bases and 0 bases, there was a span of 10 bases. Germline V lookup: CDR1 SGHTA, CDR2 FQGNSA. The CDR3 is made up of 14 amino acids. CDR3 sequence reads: CASSPQGANYGYTF. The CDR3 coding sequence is TGTGCCAGCAGCCCACAGGGAGCTAACTATGGCTACACCTTC. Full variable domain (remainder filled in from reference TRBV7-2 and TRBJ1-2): GAGVSQSPSNKVTEKGKDVELRCDPISGHTALYWYRQSLGQGLEFLIYFQGNSAPDKSGLPSDRFSAERTGGSVSTLTIQRTQQEDSAVYLCASSPQGANYGYTFGSGTRLTVV.